Described below is a single T cell receptor beta chain sequence and its context. The data were obtained in a study of control samples from healthy donors and cancer patients. Produced via immunoSEQ multiplex PCR; TCRdb's table is partial and in-frame only. The sample lists roughly 95,000 clones, approximately 86% occurring once. This CDR3 is built from 12 residues. J is TRBJ1-2 and V is TRBV21-1; TRBD1 is the table's D call, not checked against the DNA. TRBV21-1 is noted as a pseudogene. This receptor was obtained from a man under 40 in good health. Specimen: blood. CDR3 sequence reads: CASSPPGYGYTF. The CDR3 nucleotides read TGTGCCAGCAGCCCCCCAGGATATGGCTACACCTTC.